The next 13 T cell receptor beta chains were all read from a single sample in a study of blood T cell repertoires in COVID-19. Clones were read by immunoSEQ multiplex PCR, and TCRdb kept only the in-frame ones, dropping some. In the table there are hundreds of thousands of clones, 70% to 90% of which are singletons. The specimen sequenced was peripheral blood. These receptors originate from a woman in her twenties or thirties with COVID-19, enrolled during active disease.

CDR3 loop: CATWGQGEVGYTF. The CDR3 bases are TGTGCCACCTGGGGACAGGGAGAGGTTGGCTACACCTTC. The V call is TRBV24-1, the J call TRBJ1-2, with TRBD1 identical over 9 bases. The CDR3 runs 13 residues. Trimming at V came to 9 bases and at J to 7 bases, leaving 8 bases not matched to a gene. CDR1 and CDR2 from the germline V gene are KGHDR and SFDVKD.

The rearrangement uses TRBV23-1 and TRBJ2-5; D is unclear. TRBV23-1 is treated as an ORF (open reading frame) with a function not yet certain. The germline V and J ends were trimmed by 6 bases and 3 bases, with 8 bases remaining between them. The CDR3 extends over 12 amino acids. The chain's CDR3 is CASSLVEETQYF. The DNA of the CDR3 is TGCGCCAGCAGCCTAGTAGAAGAGACCCAGTACTTC.

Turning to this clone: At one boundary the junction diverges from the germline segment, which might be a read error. The CDR3 coding sequence is TGTGCTAGCAGCTTAGAGCCAGGGTCCCACAATGAGCAGTTCTTC. It codes for CASSLEPGSHNEQFF. This rearrangement joins TRBV7-7 to TRBJ2-1; a weak D match, TRBD1 (5 bases). In germline, CDR1 is SSHAT, CDR2 FNYEAQ (reference sequence). The CDR3 spans 15 residues.

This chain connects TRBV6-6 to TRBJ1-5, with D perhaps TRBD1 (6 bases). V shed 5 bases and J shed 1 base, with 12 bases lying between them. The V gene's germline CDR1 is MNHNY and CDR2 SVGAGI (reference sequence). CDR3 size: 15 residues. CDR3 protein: CASSKTQGSNQPQHF. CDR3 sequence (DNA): TGTGCCAGCAGTAAGACTCAGGGGAGCAATCAGCCCCAGCATTTT.

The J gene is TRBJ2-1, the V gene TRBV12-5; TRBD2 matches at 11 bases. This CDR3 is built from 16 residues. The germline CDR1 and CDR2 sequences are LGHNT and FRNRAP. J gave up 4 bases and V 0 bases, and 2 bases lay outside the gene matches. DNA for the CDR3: TGTGCTAGTGGTTTGGTACTAGCGGGAGATTACAATGAGCAGTTCTTC. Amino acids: CASGLVLAGDYNEQFF.

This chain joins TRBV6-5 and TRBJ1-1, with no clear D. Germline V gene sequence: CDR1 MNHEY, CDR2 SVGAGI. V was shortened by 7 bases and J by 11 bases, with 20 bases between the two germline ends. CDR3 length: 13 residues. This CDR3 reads CASKRNRESSAFF. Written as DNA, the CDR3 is TGTGCCAGCAAGAGGAACCGTGAGAGTTCGGCTTTCTTT.

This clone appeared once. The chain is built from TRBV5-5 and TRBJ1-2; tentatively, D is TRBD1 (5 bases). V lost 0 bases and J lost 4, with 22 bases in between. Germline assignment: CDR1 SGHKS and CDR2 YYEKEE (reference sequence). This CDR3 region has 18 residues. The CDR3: CASSLGGAVSHYFYGYTF. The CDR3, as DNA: TGTGCCAGCAGCTTGGGTGGGGCAGTTTCCCACTATTTCTATGGCTACACCTTC.

In DNA, the CDR3 is TGTGCCAGTAGTACTGACACTAACTATGGCTACACCTTC. Its translation is CASSTDTNYGYTF. The chain is built from TRBV19 and TRBJ1-2, with D hard to call. Germline V gene lookup returns CDR1 LNHDA and CDR2 SQIVND (reference sequence). This CDR3 contains 13 residues. The V end lost 4 bases, the J end lost 0 bases, and 6 bases lay between the germline ends. Full variable domain (outside the CDR3, taken from reference TRBV19 and TRBJ1-2): DGGITQSPKYLFRKEGQNVTLSCEQNLNHDAMYWYRQDPGQGLRLIYYSQIVNDFQKGDIAEGYSVSREKKESFPLTVTSAQKNPTAFYLCASSTDTNYGYTFGSGTRLTVV.

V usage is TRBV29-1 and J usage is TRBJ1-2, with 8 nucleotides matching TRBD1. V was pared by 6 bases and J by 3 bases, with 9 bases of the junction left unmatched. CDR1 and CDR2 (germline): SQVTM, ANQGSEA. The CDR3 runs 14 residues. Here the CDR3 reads CSVLQGALDYGYTF. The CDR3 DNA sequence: TGCAGCGTGCTTCAGGGGGCGCTGGACTATGGCTACACCTTC.

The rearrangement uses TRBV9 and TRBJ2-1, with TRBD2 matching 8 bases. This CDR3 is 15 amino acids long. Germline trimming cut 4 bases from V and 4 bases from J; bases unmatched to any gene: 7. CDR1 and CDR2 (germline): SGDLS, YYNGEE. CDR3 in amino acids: CASSPLTGGYNEQFF. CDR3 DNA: TGTGCCAGCAGCCCCCTAACGGGAGGGTACAATGAGCAGTTCTTC.

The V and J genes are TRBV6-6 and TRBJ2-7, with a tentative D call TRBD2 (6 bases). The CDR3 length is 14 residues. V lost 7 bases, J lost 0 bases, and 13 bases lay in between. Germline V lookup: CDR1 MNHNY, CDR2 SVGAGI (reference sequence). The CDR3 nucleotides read TGTGCCAGCACCGAGATAGCGGACTCCTACGAGCAGTACGTC. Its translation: CASTEIADSYEQYV.

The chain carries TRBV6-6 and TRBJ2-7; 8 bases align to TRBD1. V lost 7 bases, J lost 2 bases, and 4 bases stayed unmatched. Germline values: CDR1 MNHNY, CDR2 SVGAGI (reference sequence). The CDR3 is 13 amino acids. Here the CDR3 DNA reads TGTGCCAGCACCCGACAGGGGCCCTACGAGCAGTACTTC. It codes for CASTRQGPYEQYF.

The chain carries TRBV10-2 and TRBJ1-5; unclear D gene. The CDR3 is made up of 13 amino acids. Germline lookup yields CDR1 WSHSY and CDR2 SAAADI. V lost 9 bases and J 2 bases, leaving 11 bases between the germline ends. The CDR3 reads CARRGGGNQPQHF. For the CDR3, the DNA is TGCGCCAGAAGAGGTGGAGGCAATCAGCCCCAGCATTTT.